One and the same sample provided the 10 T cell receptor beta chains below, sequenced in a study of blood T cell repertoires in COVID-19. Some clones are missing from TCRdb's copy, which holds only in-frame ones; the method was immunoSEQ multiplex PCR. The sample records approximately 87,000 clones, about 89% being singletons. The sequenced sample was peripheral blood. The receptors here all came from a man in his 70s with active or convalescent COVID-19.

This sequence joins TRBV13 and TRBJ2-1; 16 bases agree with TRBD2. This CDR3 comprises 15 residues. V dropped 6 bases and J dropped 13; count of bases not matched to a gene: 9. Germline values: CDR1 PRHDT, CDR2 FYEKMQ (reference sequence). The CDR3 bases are TGTGCCAGCAGGATCCGGGGACTAGCGGGAGGGTCACAGTTCTTC. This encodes CASRIRGLAGGSQFF.

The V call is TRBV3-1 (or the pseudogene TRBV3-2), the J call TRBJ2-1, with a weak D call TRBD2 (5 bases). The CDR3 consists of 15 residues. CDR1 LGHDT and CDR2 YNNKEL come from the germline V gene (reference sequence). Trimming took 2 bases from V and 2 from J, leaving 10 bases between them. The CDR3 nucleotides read TGTGCCAGCAGCCAATCTCTAGCAGCCTACAATGAGCAGTTCTTC. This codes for CASSQSLAAYNEQFF.

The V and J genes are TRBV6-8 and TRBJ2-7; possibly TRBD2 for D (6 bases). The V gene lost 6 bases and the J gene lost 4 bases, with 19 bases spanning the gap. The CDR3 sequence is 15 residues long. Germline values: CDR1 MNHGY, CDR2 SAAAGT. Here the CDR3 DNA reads TGTGCCAGCAGGCGGGACCCAGGGTTCGGGTACGAGCAGTACTTC. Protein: CASRRDPGFGYEQYF.

The CDR3 reads CASSPYRWTNYGYTF. DNA of the CDR3: TGTGCCAGCAGTCCGTACAGGTGGACTAACTATGGCTACACCTTC. The V and J genes are TRBV28 and TRBJ1-2, with a tentative D call TRBD1 (5 bases). Trimming left V 5 bases short and J 0 bases short, with 13 bases between. This CDR3 has 15 residues. The V gene's germline CDR1 is MDHEN and CDR2 SYDVKM.

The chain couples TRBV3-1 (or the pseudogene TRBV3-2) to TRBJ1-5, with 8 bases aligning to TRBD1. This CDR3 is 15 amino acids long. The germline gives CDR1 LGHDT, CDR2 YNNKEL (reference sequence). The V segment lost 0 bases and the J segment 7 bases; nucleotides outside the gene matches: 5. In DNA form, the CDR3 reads TGTGCCAGCAGCCAAGACGGGTACAGGGGGCAGCCCCAGCATTTT. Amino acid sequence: CASSQDGYRGQPQHF.

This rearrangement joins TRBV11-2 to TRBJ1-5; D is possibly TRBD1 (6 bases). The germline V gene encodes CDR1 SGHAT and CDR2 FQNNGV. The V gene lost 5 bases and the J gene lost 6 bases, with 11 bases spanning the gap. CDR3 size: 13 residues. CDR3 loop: CASSLGHGQPQHF. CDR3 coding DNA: TGTGCCAGCAGCCTGGGACACGGTCAGCCCCAGCATTTT.

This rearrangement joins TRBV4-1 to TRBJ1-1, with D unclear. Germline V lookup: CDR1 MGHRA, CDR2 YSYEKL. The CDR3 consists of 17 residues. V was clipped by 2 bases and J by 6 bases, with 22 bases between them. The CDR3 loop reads CASSQRMRGRKYSEAFF. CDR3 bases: TGCGCCAGCAGCCAACGAATGAGAGGCAGAAAGTACTCTGAAGCTTTCTTT.

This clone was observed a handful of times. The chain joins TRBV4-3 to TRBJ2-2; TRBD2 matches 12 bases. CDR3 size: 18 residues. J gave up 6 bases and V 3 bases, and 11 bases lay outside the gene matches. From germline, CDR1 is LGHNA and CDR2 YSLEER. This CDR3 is CASSQELAGGLGAGELFF. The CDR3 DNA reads TGCGCCAGCAGCCAGGAACTAGCGGGAGGTTTGGGAGCCGGGGAGCTGTTTTTT.

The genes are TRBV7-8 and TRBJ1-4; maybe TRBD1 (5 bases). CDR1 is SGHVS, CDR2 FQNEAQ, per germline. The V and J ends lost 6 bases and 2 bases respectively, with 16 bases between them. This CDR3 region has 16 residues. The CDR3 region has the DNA TGTGCCAGCAGAGACAGTGAAGTTTTCACTAATGAAAAACTGTTTTTT. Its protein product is CASRDSEVFTNEKLFF.

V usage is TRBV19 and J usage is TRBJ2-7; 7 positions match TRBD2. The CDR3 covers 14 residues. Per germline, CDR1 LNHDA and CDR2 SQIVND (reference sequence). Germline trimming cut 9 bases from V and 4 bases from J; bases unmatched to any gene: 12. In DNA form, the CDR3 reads TGTGCCAGGCATAGCGGGCTATCCCCTTACGAGCAGTACTTC. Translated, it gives CARHSGLSPYEQYF.